Below, 3 T cell receptor beta chains from the same sample are listed, as sequenced in a study of T-cell memory formation after mild COVID-19 (dated by TCRdb to the early 2020s). Library creation used 5' RACE. Sequencing was carried out with an Illumina NovaSeq 6000. In-frame beta chains were kept once TCRdb had trimmed the public reads at Q25 with fastp and called clones with MiXCR. Each entry is one CDR3 protein sequence, shown with its most common DNA and genes. For this sample there are around 260,000 distinct CDR3 sequences; about a sixth appear just once. In total, the top ten clones hold over 20% of the sample. The sequenced sample was PBMCs or a T cell subset sorted from them (not recorded which). The receptors derive from a man younger than 30 who had mild COVID-19 (a few samples of this study predate the infection). The sample titles of this study are shuffled in the database, so cell type and time point are left out; the donor was told from shared clones.

This clonotype was seen a handful of times. This chain uses TRBV7-9 with TRBJ2-7, with TRBD1 as a possible D gene (5 bases). This CDR3 comprises 14 residues. The V end was cut by 1 base, the J end by 6 bases, with 13 bases between. CDR1 and CDR2 from the germline V gene are SEHNR and FQNEAQ (reference sequence). The CDR3 region is CASSLGAGLGEQYF. The DNA of the CDR3 is TGTGCCAGCAGCTTAGGGGCAGGGTTGGGCGAGCAGTACTTC. The whole variable domain, filled in from reference TRBV7-9 and TRBJ2-7, reads DTGVSQNPRHKITKRGQNVTFRCDPISEHNRLYWYRQTLGQGPEFLTYFQNEAQLEKSRLLSDRFSAERPKGSFSTLEIQRTEQGDSAMYLCASSLGAGLGEQYFGPGTRLTVT.

This clonotype was detected a few times. CDR3 nucleotides: TGTGCCATCAGCGACCTGGGGGACGAGCAGTTCTTC. This gives the protein CAISDLGDEQFF. The J gene is TRBJ2-1, the V gene TRBV10-3, with D tentatively TRBD1 or TRBD2 (5 bases each). Per the germline V gene, CDR1 is ENHRY and CDR2 is SYGVKD. This CDR3 contains 12 residues. The V end was cut by 6 bases, the J end by 10 bases, with 13 bases between.

The table lists this clonotype with a few counts. This sequence joins TRBV6-1 and TRBJ1-5, with unresolved D. CDR1 is MNHNS and CDR2 is SASEGT in the germline V gene. Trimming removed 2 bases from V and 5 bases from J, with 7 bases in between. The CDR3 is 13 residues long. CDR3 DNA: TGTGCCAGCAGTGAACAAGGATATCAGCCCCAGCATTTT. Its protein is CASSEQGYQPQHF.